These T cell receptor beta chains were read from a single sample in a study of PD-L1 blockade in urothelial cancer. The method was immunoSEQ multiplex PCR; TCRdb's version includes in-frame clones alone and lacks a portion of them. The sample lists tens of thousands of clones; more than 75% were seen once. The sequencing here drew on PBMCs, taken around atezolizumab (anti-PD-L1) treatment. Every receptor here comes from a man in his fifties or sixties with urothelial cancer. Both conserved end residues are part of each CDR3. The D gene is left open where the match is weak. Not all rows give a size; the values are once, few, many and, for expanded clones, a class.

TRBJ2-3 | . | TRBV6-1 | TRBD1 | CASSENLRVGTGVWDTQYF | TGTGCCAGCAGTGAGAACCTCAGAGTCGGGACAGGGGTTTGGGATACGCAGTATTTT
TRBJ2-5 | medium-sized | TRBV25-1 | TRBD2 | CASSEMAGGRETQYF | TGTGCCAGCAGTGAAATGGCGGGAGGGCGGGAGACCCAGTACTTC
TRBJ2-5 | once | TRBV5-1 | . | CASRADSLPGWETQYF | TGCGCCAGCAGGGCCGACTCGTTGCCGGGGTGGGAGACCCAGTACTTC
TRBJ2-7 | . | TRBV14 | TRBD1 | CASSQGPGTGNYEQYF | TGTGCCAGCAGCCAGGGCCCCGGGACAGGAAACTACGAGCAGTACTTC
TRBJ2-3 | . | TRBV9 | . | CASSIGRTDTQYF | TGTGCCAGCAGCATCGGTCGCACAGATACGCAGTATTTT
TRBJ2-7 | . | TRBV6-1 | . | CASSRPPGDTYEQYF | TGTGCCAGCAGCCGACCACCAGGGGACACCTACGAGCAGTACTTC
TRBJ1-3 | . | TRBV5-1 | TRBD1 | CASSPDRGSGNTIYF | TGCGCCAGCAGCCCAGACAGGGGCTCTGGAAACACCATATATTTT
TRBJ2-2 | . | TRBV9 | . | CASSGDNGAGELFF | TGTGCCAGCAGCGGGGACAATGGAGCCGGGGAGCTGTTTTTT
TRBJ2-3 | . | TRBV13 | . | CASSLAQSTDTQYF | TGTGCCAGCAGCTTAGCCCAGAGCACAGATACGCAGTATTTT
TRBJ2-1 | . | TRBV7-8 | TRBD1 | CASSLRQGVGNEQFF | TGTGCCAGCAGCTTAAGACAGGGAGTTGGGAATGAGCAGTTCTTC
TRBJ1-5 | . | TRBV7-8 | . | CASSMRTESNQPQHF | TGTGCCAGCAGCATGAGGACAGAGTCAAATCAGCCCCAGCATTTT
TRBJ1-2 | . | TRBV5-1 | TRBD1 | CASSLDRTGWGYTF | TGCGCCAGCAGCTTGGATAGGACAGGGTGGGGCTACACCTTC
TRBJ2-3 | . | TRBV11-2 | TRBD2 | CASSPLGKRGATDTQYF | TGTGCCAGCAGCCCCCTGGGCAAGCGGGGAGCCACAGATACGCAGTATTTT
TRBJ2-3 | . | TRBV7-9 | . | CASSYGGPSTDTQYF | TGTGCCAGCAGCTATGGAGGGCCTAGCACAGATACGCAGTATTTT
TRBJ1-4 | . | TRBV30 | . | CAWSSGQQGEKLFF | TGTGCCTGGAGTTCTGGACAGCAAGGTGAAAAACTGTTTTTT
TRBJ1-1 | . | TRBV11-1 | TRBD1 | CASSFRAWGQGASTQEAFF | TGTGCCAGCAGCTTTAGGGCGTGGGGACAGGGCGCGTCTACACAAGAAGCTTTCTTT
TRBJ2-7 | few | TRBV5-1 | TRBD2 | CASSASGGNIYEQYF | TGCGCCAGCAGCGCTAGCGGGGGGAATATCTACGAGCAGTACTTC
TRBJ2-7 | . | TRBV30 | TRBD1 | CAWSGTGFSYEQYF | TGTGCCTGGTCCGGGACAGGGTTCTCCTACGAGCAGTACTTC
TRBJ1-3 | . | TRBV4-2 | . | CASSQDLRGVGNTIYF | TGTGCCAGCAGCCAAGATCTTCGCGGGGTCGGAAACACCATATATTTT
TRBJ1-4 | . | TRBV7-9 | TRBD1 | CASQDRGYEKLFF | TGTGCCAGCCAGGACAGGGGATATGAAAAACTGTTTTTT
TRBJ1-5 | . | TRBV6-1 | . | CASRPTVNQPQHF | TGTGCCAGCAGGCCGACAGTGAATCAGCCCCAGCATTTT
TRBJ1-2 | . | TRBV30 | TRBD1 | CAWIGGGQGGIDYGYTF | TGTGCCTGGATTGGGGGCGGACAGGGGGGAATAGACTATGGCTACACCTTC
TRBJ2-7 | . | TRBV13 | . | CASSLAGYRARPTYEQYF | TGTGCCAGCAGCTTAGCCGGCTACAGGGCCCGCCCGACCTACGAGCAGTACTTC